The 22 T cell receptor beta chains reported below all come from one sample, sequenced in a study of neoadjuvant anti-PD-1 for oral cavity cancer. Time point meaning: after neoadjuvant nivolumab, at surgical resection. The data were produced by immunoSEQ multiplex PCR, yet TCRdb's version contains in-frame clones alone and is incomplete. The sample has about 12,000 clones, 60% to 75% seen once; the top ten hold about 2.4%. The source was PBMCs, collected after nivolumab (anti-PD-1) treatment. Every receptor here comes from a person aged 35-79 years with oral cavity squamous cell carcinoma.

This rearrangement joins TRBV10-1 to TRBJ2-2; D might be TRBD2 (6 bases). The germline V gene has CDR1 WNHNN and CDR2 SYGVQD (reference sequence). Trimming cost V 5 bases and J 6 bases, with 10 bases left between them. This CDR3 is built from 13 residues. CDR3 amino acids: CASSLPGAGELFF. The CDR3 nucleotides read TGCGCCAGCAGTCTCCCGGGGGCCGGGGAGCTGTTTTTT.

V gene TRBV19 combines with J gene TRBJ1-6, with 8 bases identical to TRBD1. The germline V gene encodes CDR1 LNHDA and CDR2 SQIVND (reference sequence). Unmatched junction bases numbered 11, after V lost 4 bases and J lost 3 bases. CDR3 size: 18 residues. CDR3 nucleotides: TGTGCCAGTAGTAGAGGCTCCGGACAGGGTCTCTATAATTCACCCCTCCACTTT. This translates into CASSRGSGQGLYNSPLHF. Using reference TRBV19 and TRBJ1-6 for the parts outside the CDR3, the full variable domain is DGGITQSPKYLFRKEGQNVTLSCEQNLNHDAMYWYRQDPGQGLRLIYYSQIVNDFQKGDIAEGYSVSREKKESFPLTVTSAQKNPTAFYLCASSRGSGQGLYNSPLHFGNGTRLTVT.

This chain uses TRBV9 with TRBJ1-2; the D is unclear. This CDR3 has 13 amino acids. Trimming cost V 0 bases and J 4 bases, with 7 bases left between them. The V gene's germline CDR1 is SGDLS and CDR2 YYNGEE. CDR3 DNA sequence: TGTGCCAGCAGCGTAGGTGTCGGCTATGGCTACACCTTC. Protein product: CASSVGVGYGYTF.

The J gene is TRBJ2-5, the V gene TRBV27; 12 positions match TRBD2. The CDR3 extends over 19 amino acids. Germline CDR1 MNHEY, CDR2 SMNVEV (reference sequence). The junction had 22 bases not matched to a gene; V was cut back by 6 bases and J by 8 bases. The CDR3 DNA sequence: TGTGCCAGCAGCCCCACGAGACAGGGGCCCCAGACTAGCGGGAGAACCCAGTACTTC. The encoded protein is CASSPTRQGPQTSGRTQYF.

V and J are TRBV10-3 and TRBJ1-2; perhaps TRBD1 as D (5 bases). The germline V gene encodes CDR1 ENHRY and CDR2 SYGVKD. The CDR3 consists of 14 residues. Trimming stripped 2 bases from V and 6 bases from J, with 13 bases between. Here the CDR3 DNA reads TGTGCCATCAGTGAGCAGGGTGAATCGCATGGCTACACCTTC. Amino acids: CAISEQGESHGYTF.

This chain uses TRBV30 with TRBJ1-5; D may be TRBD1 (5 bases). The CDR3 covers 13 residues. The germline V gene has CDR1 GTSNPN and CDR2 SVGIG (reference sequence). The germline V and J ends were trimmed by 0 bases and 4 bases, with 7 bases remaining between them. The CDR3 loop is CAWSVRGNQPQHF. The CDR3 DNA reads TGTGCCTGGAGTGTGAGGGGAAATCAGCCCCAGCATTTT.

J is TRBJ2-2 and V is TRBV6-5; tentative D call: TRBD1 (5 bases). The CDR3 is 15 residues long. Germline V gives CDR1 MNHEY, CDR2 SVGAGI. The ends were cut back, 5 bases at V and 3 bases at J, with 13 bases in the middle. The CDR3 loop is CASSQGSGYTGELFF. CDR3 DNA sequence: TGTGCCAGCAGTCAGGGATCAGGGTACACCGGGGAGCTGTTTTTT.

The chain carries TRBV5-1 and TRBJ1-4; no reliable D call. CDR1 is SGHRS, CDR2 YFSETQ, per germline. V was shortened by 7 bases and J by 7 bases, with 17 bases between the two germline ends. This CDR3 spans 14 amino acids. The CDR3 loop is CASGTPREGEKLFF. In DNA, the CDR3 is TGCGCCAGCGGCACGCCGCGGGAGGGTGAAAAACTGTTTTTT.

The chain is built from TRBV19 and TRBJ2-2; 15 bases line up with TRBD2. This CDR3 contains 18 residues. V lost 3 bases to trimming and J lost 3 bases; unmatched junction nucleotides: 5. Germline V gene sequence: CDR1 LNHDA, CDR2 SQIVND (reference sequence). The CDR3 here is CASSIGLAGGRYTGELFF. In DNA form, the CDR3 reads TGTGCCAGTAGTATCGGACTAGCGGGAGGGCGTTACACCGGGGAGCTGTTTTTT.

The V call is TRBV7-9, the J call TRBJ2-7, with TRBD1 matching 8 bases. CDR1 and CDR2 from the germline V gene are SEHNR and FQNEAQ (reference sequence). J was trimmed by 4 bases and V by 5 bases; bases with no gene match: 10. The CDR3 spans 15 residues. CDR3 nucleotides: TGTGCCAGCAGCCCTACGACGACAGGGGCTTACGAGCAGTACTTC. Translated: CASSPTTTGAYEQYF.

This chain uses TRBV6-1 with TRBJ2-1, with 10 bases aligning to TRBD1. With 5 bases clipped from V and 8 bases from J, the junction kept 9 bases outside the gene matches. CDR3 size: 15 residues. CDR1 and CDR2 from the germline V gene are MNHNS and SASEGT. The chain's CDR3 is CASSHSGTGVDEQFF. The CDR3 DNA follows: TGTGCCAGCAGTCATTCCGGGACAGGGGTGGATGAGCAGTTCTTC.

The chain carries TRBV30 and TRBJ2-1, with 10 bases aligning to TRBD2. The CDR3 extends over 15 amino acids. J lost 8 bases, V lost 1 base, and 8 bases had no gene match. CDR1 is GTSNPN and CDR2 is SVGIG in the germline V gene (reference sequence). DNA for the CDR3: TGTGCCTGGAGTGCGGGGCTAGCGGGGGAGGATGAGCAGTTCTTC. It codes for CAWSAGLAGEDEQFF.

This clone has more than one count but fewer than ten. The chain recombines TRBV27 with TRBJ1-5; possibly TRBD1 for D (6 bases). The CDR3 runs 16 residues. V was cut by 8 bases and J by 5 bases, with 22 bases left in between. Germline V gene data show CDR1 as MNHEY and CDR2 as SMNVEV (reference sequence). DNA for the CDR3: TGTGCCAGCGCCCCCGGGGACAACCGGGGCGATCAGCCCCAGCATTTT. This gives the protein CASAPGDNRGDQPQHF.

J is TRBJ1-2 and V is TRBV5-6; D is possibly TRBD1 (5 bases). Germline V gene data show CDR1 as SGHDT and CDR2 as YYEEEE. V lost 0 bases, J lost 1 base, and 19 bases lay in between. The CDR3 consists of 18 residues. The CDR3 sequence is CASSLVGSGHNYNYGYTF. CDR3 DNA sequence: TGTGCCAGCAGCTTGGTAGGTAGTGGACACAATTATAACTATGGCTACACCTTC.

The rearrangement links TRBV29-1 to TRBJ2-1, with TRBD2 matching over 10 bases. The CDR3 extends over 13 amino acids. In germline, CDR1 is SQVTM, CDR2 ANQGSEA. V lost 7 bases and J lost 7; bases outside the gene matches: 7. As DNA, the CDR3 is TGCAGCGAGAGCGGGGGGGCGAGTAATGAGCAGTTCTTC. Its protein product is CSESGGASNEQFF.

V gene TRBV7-9 combines with J gene TRBJ2-3, with 11 nucleotides matching TRBD2. CDR3 length: 16 residues. V lost 5 bases, J lost 2 bases, and 6 bases stayed unmatched. Germline V lookup: CDR1 SEHNR, CDR2 FQNEAQ (reference sequence). The CDR3 here is CASSVTSGDYTDTQYF. CDR3 sequence (DNA): TGTGCCAGCAGCGTGACTAGCGGGGACTACACAGATACGCAGTATTTT.

The chain has TRBV7-3 and TRBJ1-5, with D uncertain. This CDR3 has 13 residues. Germline CDR1 reads SGHTA; CDR2 reads FQGTGA. V gave up 0 bases and J gave up 6 bases, with 6 bases separating them. DNA for the CDR3: TGTGCCAGCAGCTTAACCCCTGGTCAGCCCCAGCATTTT. This gives the protein CASSLTPGQPQHF. Using reference TRBV7-3 and TRBJ1-5 for the parts outside the CDR3, the full variable domain is GAGVSQTPSNKVTEKGKYVELRCDPISGHTALYWYRQSLGQGPEFLIYFQGTGAADDSGLPNDRFFAVRPEGSVSTLKIQRTERGDSAVYLCASSLTPGQPQHFGDGTRLSIL.

The V gene is TRBV9, the J gene TRBJ2-7, with D uncertain. Germline V gene lookup returns CDR1 SGDLS and CDR2 YYNGEE. Trimming left V 2 bases short and J 3 bases short, with 12 bases between. The length of the CDR3 is 14 residues. The DNA for the CDR3 is TGTGCCAGCAGCGTTGATGGACGATTCTACGAGCAGTACTTC. It specifies CASSVDGRFYEQYF.

The V gene is TRBV5-4, the J gene TRBJ1-1; 10 positions agree with TRBD1. This CDR3 has 17 residues. In germline, CDR1 is SGHNT, CDR2 YYREEE (reference sequence). The trim removed 0 bases at V and 3 bases at J, leaving 8 bases unmatched. The CDR3 bases are TGTGCCAGCAGCTTGGGACAGGGGGCGCGGTGGTACACTGAAGCTTTCTTT. Translating gives CASSLGQGARWYTEAFF.

The rearrangement links TRBV28 to TRBJ1-5; the D gene is possibly TRBD1 (5 bases). The CDR3 totals 15 residues. Germline lookup yields CDR1 MDHEN and CDR2 SYDVKM. The V end lost 1 base, the J end lost 7 bases, and 14 bases lay between the germline ends. CDR3 DNA sequence: TGTGCCAGCAGTTTATTTCAGGGTTCGTGGCAGCCCCAGCATTTT. Translation gives CASSLFQGSWQPQHF. Full variable domain (missing parts from reference TRBV28 and TRBJ1-5): DVKVTQSSRYLVKRTGEKVFLECVQDMDHENMFWYRQDPGLGLRLIYFSYDVKMKEKGDIPEGYSVSREKKERFSLILESASTNQTSMYLCASSLFQGSWQPQHFGDGTRLSIL.

This chain joins TRBV7-2 and TRBJ2-3; D gene ambiguous. Germline V lookup: CDR1 SGHTA, CDR2 FQGNSA. Between the trimmed V and J ends, which lost 5 bases and 4 bases, there was a span of 7 bases. The CDR3 runs to 12 residues. The CDR3 region has the DNA TGTGCCAGCAGCGACCCATCAGATACGCAGTATTTT. It specifies CASSDPSDTQYF.

The DNA for the CDR3 is TGTGCCAGCAGCTTAGAGGGAAAACTGTTTTTT. Translating it yields CASSLEGKLFF. The chain joins TRBV7-8 to TRBJ1-4; D call uncertain. Germline lookup yields CDR1 SGHVS and CDR2 FQNEAQ. The CDR3 loop spans 11 amino acids. V was cut by 1 base and J by 10 bases, with 4 bases left in between.